These 6 T cell receptor beta chains share one sample of origin, sequenced in a study of regulatory T cells in long-lasting Graves disease. In building TCR beta libraries, iRepertoire HTBI primers were used together with Arm-PCR of CDR3 regions. Via MiXCR, TCRdb re-called the multiplex PCR reads, giving one row per CDR3 protein. This table has 400,000 to 450,000 distinct CDR3 sequences, around 17% appearing once. Documented time point: newly diagnosed GD, antithyroid drugs for less than 3 months. Following extraction of RNA from PBMCs, that RNA was used to make the TCR library. The sample was also reused in another study, on T cells in Graves' hyperthyroidism and ophthalmopathy.

The starting material was peripheral blood mononuclear cells (PBMCs), obtained at new diagnosis, from a patient treated with antithyroid drugs. All receptors come from a woman aged 30 to 39 with Graves disease.

This clonotype was observed at least ten times. V gene TRBV2 combines with J gene TRBJ1-4, with D possibly being TRBD1 (5 bases). V was trimmed by 3 bases and J by 8 bases, leaving 10 bases between them. The CDR3 has 13 amino acids. The V gene's germline CDR1 is SNHLY and CDR2 FYNNEI. The CDR3 region is CASSDNGGEKLFF. The CDR3 DNA follows: TGTGCCAGCAGTGACAACGGGGGGGAAAAACTGTTTTTT.

This clonotype has a count of ten or more. J is TRBJ2-3 and V is TRBV3-1; maybe TRBD2 (5 bases). Germline V gene data show CDR1 as LGHDT and CDR2 as YNNKEL (reference sequence). Trimming stripped 3 bases from V and 2 bases from J, with 12 bases between. The CDR3 length is 15 residues. CDR3 loop: CASSHAGRVTDTQYF. Here the CDR3 DNA reads TGTGCCAGCAGCCATGCTGGGAGAGTCACAGATACGCAGTATTTT.

The rearrangement joins TRBV29-1 to TRBJ2-4, with 9 bases lining up with TRBD1. V was clipped by 7 bases and J by 8 bases; unmatched bases: 9. Germline CDR1 is SQVTM and CDR2 is ANQGSEA. The CDR3 covers 13 residues. The CDR3 nucleotides are TGCAGCGCTCACGACAGGGGGTGGGACATTCAGTACTTC. Protein sequence: CSAHDRGWDIQYF.

Only one count was recorded for this clonotype. The chain couples TRBV5-6 to TRBJ2-7, with D possibly TRBD2 on 5 matching bases. The germline V gene encodes CDR1 SGHDT and CDR2 YYEEEE. V dropped 4 bases and J dropped 3 bases, with 11 bases sitting between them. The CDR3 length is 13 residues. This chain's CDR3 is CASSLGVNYEQYF. In nucleotides, the CDR3 is TGTGCCAGCAGCCTCGGGGTGAACTACGAGCAGTACTTC. Looking up the rest from reference TRBV5-6 and TRBJ2-7 gives the full variable domain: DAGVTQSPTHLIKTRGQQVTLRCSPKSGHDTVSWYQQALGQGPQFIFQYYEEEERQRGNFPDRFSGHQFPNYSSELNVNALLLGDSALYLCASSLGVNYEQYFGPGTRLTVT.

In this sample, this clonotype turned up a few times. This chain joins TRBV12-5 and TRBJ2-1; D is perhaps TRBD1 (6 bases). There are 15 residues in the CDR3. CDR1 and CDR2 (germline): LGHNT, FRNRAP. The V end was cut by 6 bases, the J end by 0 bases, with 12 bases between. The chain's CDR3 is CASGVGQPSYNEQFF. CDR3 coding DNA: TGTGCTAGTGGCGTGGGACAACCCTCCTACAATGAGCAGTTCTTC. The full variable domain, its missing parts supplied by reference TRBV12-5 and TRBJ2-1, is DARVTQTPRHKVTEMGQEVTMRCQPILGHNTVFWYRQTMMQGLELLAYFRNRAPLDDSGMPKDRFSAEMPDATLATLKIQPSEPRDSAVYFCASGVGQPSYNEQFFGPGTRLTVL.

The chain is built from TRBV9 and TRBJ1-6, with D unclear. From germline, CDR1 is SGDLS and CDR2 YYNGEE. CDR3 length: 15 residues. The V gene lost 4 bases and the J gene lost 1 base, with 9 bases spanning the gap. The CDR3 sequence is CASSPFGSYNSPLHF. As DNA, the CDR3 is TGTGCCAGCAGCCCGTTTGGATCCTATAATTCACCCCTCCACTTT.